Given below is one T cell receptor (beta chain) in context. The data stem from a study of beta chain features in type 1 diabetes. This CDR3 is built from 15 residues. Per germline, CDR1 MDHEN and CDR2 SYDVKM. The V end was cut by 3 bases, the J end by 1 base, with 10 bases between. TCRB transcripts that were expressed got sequenced, as all of the isolated RNA had been reverse transcribed. The method was immunoSEQ multiplex PCR; TCRdb's version includes in-frame clones alone and lacks a portion of them. The repertoire has around 330,000 clones, roughly 11% of them found once; the top ten carry about 0.014%.

The sample comprised naive CD4+ T cells from blood. The chain uses TRBV28 and TRBJ1-5; maybe TRBD1 (5 bases). The receptor comes from a woman under 40 in good health. DNA for the CDR3: TGTGCCAGCAGTTTTGGGGGAGGGAGCAATCAGCCCCAGCATTTT. This codes for CASSFGGGSNQPQHF.